This T cell receptor (beta chain) came from a study of CXCR3-negative and CXCR3-positive naive CD8 T cells. Libraries were UMI-labeled 5' RACE TRB cDNA. TCRdb reprocessed the 5' RACE reads; each CDR3 protein has one entry and no DNA is given. This listing includes around 160,000 distinct CDR3 sequences. CDR1 MDHEN and CDR2 SYDVKM come from the germline V gene. The CDR3 has 17 amino acids. Study conclusions and caveats: More hydrophobic TRB CDR3s were found in CXCR3-positive naive cells than in CXCR3-negative naive cells.

Concerning this clonotype itself: Its antigen is currently unknown.

The source is a human donor in good health. Some clones in this sample may be carry-over from other donors' samples. This chain joins TRBV28 and TRBJ2-7; the D call from TCRdb, TRBD1, cannot be confirmed without DNA. The sequencing sample was made of naive CXCR3+ CD8+ T cells from blood. Specified subset: CD45RO-CCR7+CD27+CD95- naive CD8+ T cells expressing CXCR3 (TNR3+). CDR3 sequence: CASISPLLQGRGYEQYF.